This T cell receptor beta chain was found in a study of early T cells in non-severe SARS-CoV-2 infection. Study summary: Chains from this unsorted whole-blood bulk RNA could not be paired.

In regard to this clonotype: The antigen is undetermined.

Study-level points and caveats: Lookups in VDJdb leaned toward anti-spike CD8 responses and missed private and CD4 specificities.

V shed 6 bases and J shed 1 base, with 9 bases lying between them. The germline V gene has CDR1 SGHAT and CDR2 FQNNGV. The CDR3 is 13 amino acids. The protocol attached unique molecular identifiers to individual cDNA molecules. TCRdb analysed the 5' RACE reads with MiXCR anew, one entry per CDR3 protein. The table records approximately 30,000 distinct CDR3 sequences, under 5.5% of them present only once. The chain carries TRBV11-2 and TRBJ1-1, with TRBD1 as a possible D gene (5 bases). Sequencing input: whole blood. This TCR derives from an adult who was a healthcare worker with PCR-confirmed SARS-CoV-2 infection or an uninfected control (not recorded which). The CDR3, as DNA: TGTGCCAGCAGGCGACAGAAGAACACTGAAGCTTTCTTT. Protein: CASRRQKNTEAFF.